The entry below describes one TCR beta chain. These data originate in a study of blood T cell repertoires in COVID-19. Trimming stripped 6 bases from V and 7 bases from J, with 12 bases between. Germline loops: CDR1 MDHEN, CDR2 SYDVKM. The CDR3 spans 13 residues. Sequencing used immunoSEQ multiplex PCR; TCRdb keeps in-frame clones, though not all of them. The profile shows 75,000 or so clones, 88% of them singletons. This TCR was sampled from a man between 70 and 80 years old with acute or convalescent COVID-19. Sequenced: peripheral blood. The V and J genes are TRBV28 and TRBJ2-2; tentative D call: TRBD2 (5 bases). The DNA of the CDR3 is TGTGCCAGCAGCACACCGGGAATCGGGGAGCTGTTTTTT. Residues: CASSTPGIGELFF. The full variable domain, its missing parts supplied by reference TRBV28 and TRBJ2-2, is DVKVTQSSRYLVKRTGEKVFLECVQDMDHENMFWYRQDPGLGLRLIYFSYDVKMKEKGDIPEGYSVSREKKERFSLILESASTNQTSMYLCASSTPGIGELFFGEGSRLTVL.